Following are 26 T cell receptor beta chains from one sample sequenced in a study of cytomegalovirus exposure and HLA in healthy donors. 13 Jbeta primers and 60 Vbeta primers were used for the PCR. Generated by immunoSEQ multiplex PCR, the TCRdb table keeps only in-frame clones and is missing some. The sample lists about 180,000 clones, around 82% occurring once. The material sequenced was PBMCs. Receptor source: a man aged 60 to 69 in good health and CMV-seronegative.

The chain has TRBV6-5 and TRBJ1-4; 9 bases map to TRBD1. Germline CDR1 and CDR2: MNHEY and SVGAGI. V gave up 7 bases and J gave up 8 bases; unmatched junction bases: 8. The CDR3 spans 14 residues. Here the CDR3 DNA reads TGTGCCAGCAAGGCGGGACAGGGACGAGAAAAACTGTTTTTT. Protein: CASKAGQGREKLFF.

This clone was seen only a few times. CDR3: CASSFSGAPSSYNSPLHF. CDR3 DNA: TGTGCCAGCAGCTTTAGTGGGGCCCCGAGCTCCTATAATTCACCCCTCCACTTT. This chain uses TRBV5-4 with TRBJ1-6, with D perhaps matching TRBD1 (5 bases). Per germline, CDR1 SGHNT and CDR2 YYREEE (reference sequence). With 2 bases removed from V and 0 bases from J, the gap between germline ends came to 15 bases. There are 18 residues in the CDR3.

V usage is TRBV18 and J usage is TRBJ1-2; TRBD1 matches at 9 bases. CDR3 length equals 18 residues. From germline, CDR1 is KGHSH and CDR2 LQKENI. Trimming removed 2 bases from V and 4 bases from J; junction bases left unmatched: 14. The CDR3 sequence is CASSPSVAREQGAYGYTF. The CDR3 nucleotides are TGTGCCAGCTCACCATCGGTTGCTCGAGAACAGGGGGCCTATGGCTACACCTTC.

The chain joins TRBV23-1 to TRBJ2-3; 11 bases align to TRBD1. TRBV23-1 belongs to the ORF category, with a function that is uncertain. Trimming removed 8 bases from V and 0 bases from J; junction bases left unmatched: 16. The CDR3 contains 19 residues. The CDR3 is CASRLSRDRGAASTDTQYF. In nucleotides, the CDR3 is TGCGCCAGCCGACTGTCCCGGGACAGGGGGGCTGCTAGCACAGATACGCAGTATTTT.

The rearrangement links TRBV7-9 to TRBJ2-7; D not resolved. The V and J ends lost 5 bases and 2 bases respectively, with 13 bases between them. Germline loops: CDR1 SEHNR, CDR2 FQNEAQ (reference sequence). This CDR3 is 14 amino acids long. CDR3 nucleotides: TGTGCCAGCAGCCCTGGCGGTATCACCTACGAGCAGTACTTC. Translation gives CASSPGGITYEQYF.

V gene TRBV23-1 combines with J gene TRBJ1-1; D is perhaps TRBD1 (6 bases). TRBV23-1 counts as an open reading frame of uncertain function. This CDR3 comprises 17 residues. The ends were cut back, 3 bases at V and 1 base at J, with 18 bases in the middle. The DNA for the CDR3 is TGCGCCAGCAGTCACCTCCGGGACACACAAGCGAACACTGAAGCTTTCTTT. This sequence encodes CASSHLRDTQANTEAFF.

This clone was seen once. The V gene is TRBV5-6, the J gene TRBJ1-3; the D gene is possibly TRBD1 (6 bases). Germline CDR1 is SGHDT and CDR2 is YYEEEE. Trimming left V 4 bases short and J 5 bases short, with 16 bases between. CDR3 size: 15 residues. This chain's CDR3 is CASSPNLDSRNTIYF. DNA of the CDR3: TGTGCCAGCAGCCCGAACCTGGACAGCCGAAACACCATATATTTT.

The chain is built from TRBV28 and TRBJ1-2; TRBD1 matches 9 bases. This CDR3 comprises 12 residues. V dropped 8 bases and J dropped 3; count of bases not matched to a gene: 1. Germline lookup yields CDR1 MDHEN and CDR2 SYDVKM. The CDR3 nucleotides are TGTGCCAGCCGGGACAGGGACTATGGCTACACCTTC. It yields the protein CASRDRDYGYTF.

The chain uses TRBV7-3 and TRBJ2-7; 9 bases agree with TRBD2. Germline trimming cut 2 bases from V and 3 bases from J; bases unmatched to any gene: 14. CDR3 length: 18 amino acids. Germline-derived CDR1 and CDR2 are SGHTA and FQGTGA. This CDR3 reads CASSLDGVKLAGSYEQYF. In DNA form, the CDR3 reads TGTGCCAGCAGCTTAGATGGGGTCAAGCTAGCGGGAAGCTACGAGCAGTACTTC.

As DNA, the CDR3 is TGTGCCAGCAGTAGGGGGGGCCCACAAGAGACCCAGTACTTC. Protein sequence: CASSRGGPQETQYF. The rearrangement joins TRBV27 to TRBJ2-5; D is possibly TRBD2 (7 bases). CDR1 is MNHEY and CDR2 is SMNVEV in the germline V gene (reference sequence). Deletions cut 5 bases from V and 2 bases from J, with 12 bases between. This CDR3 has 14 amino acids.

The chain joins TRBV7-8 to TRBJ2-5; D not certain. The CDR3 sequence is 14 residues long. V lost 5 bases, J lost 2 bases, and 12 bases lay in between. Germline V gene data show CDR1 as SGHVS and CDR2 as FQNEAQ. CDR3 sequence: CASSVMTQQETQYF. In nucleotides, the CDR3 is TGTGCCAGCAGCGTAATGACTCAGCAAGAGACCCAGTACTTC.

To note about this clone: This CDR3 is also generated by other DNA sequences in the sample. The V and J genes are TRBV5-6 and TRBJ2-5; the match to TRBD1 covers 7 bases. The CDR3 spans 14 residues. Germline CDR1 is SGHDT and CDR2 is YYEEEE. V was clipped by 0 bases and J by 4 bases; unmatched bases: 3. Here the CDR3 reads CASSLAGGRETQYF. DNA of the CDR3: TGTGCCAGCAGCTTGGCAGGGGGAAGAGAGACCCAGTACTTC.

The rearrangement joins TRBV7-9 to TRBJ1-6; 7 bases fit TRBD1. Losses at the gene ends were 5 bases for V and 7 bases for J; bases not matched to a gene: 5. In germline, CDR1 is SEHNR, CDR2 FQNEAQ (reference sequence). The CDR3 is 14 residues long. The DNA for the CDR3 is TGTGCCAGCAGCGGGGGACAGTCCAATTCACCCCTCCACTTT. This gives the protein CASSGGQSNSPLHF.

Notes on this clone: One end of the junction does not line up with germline, which may come from a read error. CDR3 in DNA: TGTGCCAGCACCTTGGGAGGGGCGGGGGGGGTAAATGAGCAGTTCTTC. The encoded protein is CASTLGGAGGVNEQFF. The chain employs TRBV5-6 and TRBJ2-1; TRBD2 aligns across 9 bases. This CDR3 region has 16 residues. The V gene's germline CDR1 is SGHDT and CDR2 YYEEEE.

The rearrangement uses TRBV19 and TRBJ2-3; TRBD2 agrees at 8 bases. The CDR3 contains 16 residues. Germline CDR1 reads LNHDA; CDR2 reads SQIVND (reference sequence). After removal of 6 bases from V and 2 bases from J, the junction contained 10 bases not matched to a gene. Here the CDR3 reads CASRAASGSYTDTQYF. Written as DNA, the CDR3 is TGTGCCAGTAGGGCGGCTAGCGGGTCATACACAGATACGCAGTATTTT. The variable domain in full, with the rest retrieved from reference TRBV19 and TRBJ2-3, is DGGITQSPKYLFRKEGQNVTLSCEQNLNHDAMYWYRQDPGQGLRLIYYSQIVNDFQKGDIAEGYSVSREKKESFPLTVTSAQKNPTAFYLCASRAASGSYTDTQYFGPGTRLTVL.

The V gene is TRBV2, the J gene TRBJ2-1, with D perhaps TRBD2 (6 bases). V was cut by 2 bases and J by 3 bases, with 11 bases left in between. The CDR3 has 15 amino acids. In germline, CDR1 is SNHLY, CDR2 FYNNEI. For the CDR3, the DNA is TGTGCCAGCAGTGAATCTCGGGGGAGCTACAATGAGCAGTTCTTC. Translation: CASSESRGSYNEQFF.

This clone was detected once. V and J are TRBV19 and TRBJ1-1, with D hard to call. The germline V gene encodes CDR1 LNHDA and CDR2 SQIVND (reference sequence). This CDR3 is built from 12 residues. Trimming stripped 6 bases from V and 2 bases from J, with 7 bases between. The CDR3 here is CASRYSNTEAFF. The CDR3 region has the DNA TGTGCCAGTAGGTACAGCAACACTGAAGCTTTCTTT.

CDR3 amino acids: CATSRDRGGGLGYEQYF. In DNA form, the CDR3 reads TGTGCCACCAGCAGAGACCGGGGTGGGGGACTGGGGTACGAGCAGTACTTC. The rearrangement links TRBV15 to TRBJ2-7; D is possibly TRBD2 (6 bases). Trimming took 0 bases from V and 4 from J, leaving 19 bases between them. There are 17 residues in the CDR3. Germline CDR1 and CDR2: LNHNV and YYDKDF (reference sequence).

The chain recombines TRBV4-1 with TRBJ2-3, with unresolved D. This CDR3 is built from 13 residues. CDR1 is MGHRA and CDR2 is YSYEKL in the germline V gene. The V and J ends lost 0 bases and 4 bases respectively, with 5 bases between them. The DNA of the CDR3 is TGCGCCAGCAGCCAAGAACGGGCAGATACGCAGTATTTT. Its protein is CASSQERADTQYF.

The chain uses TRBV6-6 and TRBJ2-1; 11 bases are a match to TRBD1. V dropped 7 bases and J dropped 1; count of bases not matched to a gene: 3. This CDR3 is built from 15 residues. CDR1 MNHNY and CDR2 SVGAGI come from the germline V gene (reference sequence). The CDR3 nucleotides read TGTGCCAGCATCCGGGACAGGGGGTCCTACAATGAGCAGTTCTTC. Its translation: CASIRDRGSYNEQFF.

The CDR3 loop is CASSDTGFYGYTF. The CDR3 DNA reads TGTGCCAGTAGCGATACAGGCTTCTATGGCTACACCTTC. The chain recombines TRBV19 with TRBJ1-2; possibly TRBD1 for D (5 bases). Germline CDR1 reads LNHDA; CDR2 reads SQIVND (reference sequence). Trimming left V 6 bases short and J 4 bases short, with 12 bases between. This CDR3 comprises 13 residues.

The chain employs TRBV2 and TRBJ1-5; tentatively, D is TRBD1 (6 bases). The CDR3 runs 14 residues. The V and J ends lost 6 bases and 1 base respectively, with 10 bases between them. The germline V gene has CDR1 SNHLY and CDR2 FYNNEI. CDR3 bases: TGTGCCAGCAGAAGGGACAACAGCAATCAGCCCCAGCATTTT. It yields the protein CASRRDNSNQPQHF. The whole variable domain, filled in from reference TRBV2 and TRBJ1-5, reads EPEVTQTPSHQVTQMGQEVILRCVPISNHLYFYWYRQILGQKVEFLVSFYNNEISEKSEIFDDQFSVERPDGSNFTLKIRSTKLEDSAMYFCASRRDNSNQPQHFGDGTRLSIL.

The CDR3 bases are TGTGCCAGCAGTAGTCAGGGAGGAACCGGGGAGCTGTTTTTT. Protein: CASSSQGGTGELFF. The chain carries TRBV2 and TRBJ2-2; D possibly corresponds to TRBD2 (6 bases). The length of the CDR3 is 14 residues. Trimming cost V 5 bases and J 5 bases, with 12 bases left between them. In germline, CDR1 is SNHLY, CDR2 FYNNEI.

The chain uses TRBV1 and TRBJ2-7; TRBD2, the D gene given by the table, was not confirmed from the DNA. TRBV1 is a known pseudogene. The CDR3 spans 16 residues. In DNA, the CDR3 is TGCACCAGCAGCTTGCCCCGCGGGGGGACTTTACCCGAGCAGTACTTC. Its protein product is CTSSLPRGGTLPEQYF.

This clone was seen a handful of times. The genes are TRBV19 and TRBJ1-4; 7 bases map to TRBD1. The V and J ends lost 3 bases and 3 bases, in that order; junction bases with no gene match: 4. The CDR3 has 15 amino acids. Germline-derived CDR1 and CDR2 are LNHDA and SQIVND (reference sequence). The chain's CDR3 is CASSMIGGPNEKLFF. In DNA, the CDR3 is TGTGCCAGTAGTATGATAGGGGGCCCTAATGAAAAACTGTTTTTT.

This clone occurred a few times. The same CDR3 is also encoded by other DNA sequences in this sample. In DNA, the CDR3 is TGTGCCAGCAGTTTAGCGGGAACCTACGAGCAGTACTTC. It codes for CASSLAGTYEQYF. The V call is TRBV27, the J call TRBJ2-7; tentative D call: TRBD2 (6 bases). Germline CDR1 is MNHEY and CDR2 is SMNVEV (reference sequence). This CDR3 is 13 amino acids long. V gave up 2 bases and J gave up 2 bases, with 7 bases separating them.